These 23 T cell receptor beta chains were sequenced from one sample in a study of T cells in Graves' hyperthyroidism and ophthalmopathy (dated by TCRdb to about 2019). To prepare the library, multiplex PCR was applied. Sequenced on an Illumina HiSeq 2000. TCR beta CDR3 regions were amplified from RNA transcripts. The first round of RT-PCR for the TCR CDR3 was performed with the HTBI primer set and the Qiagen OneStep RT-PCR kit. TCRdb passed the public sequencing reads through fastp at Q25 and MiXCR, retaining productive beta sequences. Rows matching on CDR3 protein sequence are summarized as one entry with the most common DNA and genes. Counted in this sample were 340,000 or so distinct CDR3 sequences; 21% of them appeared once. The ten largest clones take up 50% to 65% of the sample. The material sequenced was blood. Receptors originate from a woman aged 45-65 years with Graves' hyperthyroidism.

This clonotype was counted many times. The chain uses TRBV6-1 and TRBJ2-1; 8 bases are shared with TRBD1. The CDR3 length is 12 residues. J gave up 7 bases and V 8 bases, and 4 bases lay outside the gene matches. Germline V lookup: CDR1 MNHNS, CDR2 SASEGT. The CDR3 reads CASSRGRNEQFF. In DNA, the CDR3 is TGTGCCAGCTCCAGGGGGCGAAATGAGCAGTTCTTC.

The genes are TRBV9 and TRBJ2-2; D possibly corresponds to TRBD2 (5 bases). This CDR3 is 15 amino acids long. CDR1 and CDR2 (germline): SGDLS, YYNGEE. Trimming removed 1 base from V and 7 bases from J, with 14 bases in between. The CDR3 DNA is TGTGCCAGCAGCGTAACCACGGGTGCGGGCGGGGAGCTGTTTTTT. Its translation: CASSVTTGAGGELFF. The full variable domain, its missing parts supplied by reference TRBV9 and TRBJ2-2, is DSGVTQTPKHLITATGQRVTLRCSPRSGDLSVYWYQQSLDQGLQFLIQYYNGEERAKGNILERFSAQQFPDLHSELNLSSLELGDSALYFCASSVTTGAGGELFFGEGSRLTVL.

This clonotype has more than one count but fewer than ten. The rearrangement joins TRBV10-3 to TRBJ1-3, with D possibly TRBD1 on 5 matching bases. There are 16 residues in the CDR3. V was shortened by 0 bases and J by 0 bases, with 9 bases between the two germline ends. CDR1 is ENHRY, CDR2 SYGVKD, per germline. The DNA for the CDR3 is TGTGCCATCAGTGAGTCCCAGGGACCCTCTGGAAACACCATATATTTT. Residues: CAISESQGPSGNTIYF.

This clonotype was seen many times. The CDR3 spells CASSYPSRQETQYF. In nucleotides, the CDR3 is TGTGCCAGCAGTTACCCCAGTAGGCAAGAGACCCAGTACTTC. This sequence joins TRBV6-6 and TRBJ2-5, with D unclear. The CDR3 extends over 14 amino acids. In germline, CDR1 is MNHNY, CDR2 SVGAGI (reference sequence). With 2 bases removed from V and 2 bases from J, the gap between germline ends came to 9 bases.

The gene calls are TRBV7-9 and TRBJ2-7; a possible D gene is TRBD1 (6 bases). The CDR3 is made up of 15 amino acids. Trimming stripped 0 bases from V and 0 bases from J, with 9 bases between. Germline CDR1 is SEHNR and CDR2 is FQNEAQ (reference sequence). The CDR3 sequence: CASSLAQQGSYEQYF. The CDR3 region has the DNA TGTGCCAGCAGCTTAGCCCAACAGGGCTCCTACGAGCAGTACTTC.

The genes are TRBV5-8 and TRBJ2-7; TRBD1 matches 9 bases. Germline CDR1 reads SGHTS; CDR2 reads YDEGEE. With 4 bases clipped from V and 3 bases from J, the junction kept 8 bases outside the gene matches. This CDR3 is built from 15 residues. CDR3 nucleotide sequence: TGTGCCAGCAGCCGTTTCGGGACAGGGATCTACGAGCAGTACTTC. Translating gives CASSRFGTGIYEQYF. The full variable domain, rest sourced from reference TRBV5-8 and TRBJ2-7, is EAGVTQSPTHLIKTRGQQATLRCSPISGHTSVYWYQQALGLGLQFLLWYDEGEERNRGNFPPRFSGRQFPNYSSELNVNALELEDSALYLCASSRFGTGIYEQYFGPGTRLTVT.

The chain is built from TRBV7-6 and TRBJ2-1, with a weak D call TRBD2 (6 bases). Germline V lookup: CDR1 SGHVS, CDR2 FNYEAQ. V dropped 3 bases and J dropped 8 bases, with 20 bases sitting between them. The CDR3 extends over 16 amino acids. CDR3 residues: CASSLGRGYHGDEQFF. The DNA of the CDR3 is TGTGCCAGCAGCTTGGGCCGGGGGTACCATGGCGATGAGCAGTTCTTC. Combining the CDR3 with reference TRBV7-6 and TRBJ2-1 gives the whole variable domain GAGVSQSPRYKVTKRGQDVALRCDPISGHVSLYWYRQALGQGPEFLTYFNYEAQQDKSGLPNDRFSAERPEGSISTLTIQRTEQRDSAMYRCASSLGRGYHGDEQFFGPGTRLTVL.

The chain recombines TRBV20-1 with TRBJ1-2, with D maybe TRBD1 (5 bases). V was shortened by 0 bases and J by 8 bases, with 22 bases between the two germline ends. CDR1 and CDR2 from the germline V gene are DFQATT and SNEGSKA (reference sequence). The CDR3 sequence is 16 residues long. The CDR3 bases are TGCAGTGCTAGAGATCGAGGGCAGGGTAACTATTACGGCTACACCTTC. This sequence encodes CSARDRGQGNYYGYTF.

This rearrangement joins TRBV7-2 to TRBJ1-2; D gene unclear. CDR1 and CDR2 (germline): SGHTA, FQGNSA. This CDR3 contains 12 residues. With 3 bases removed from V and 5 bases from J, the gap between germline ends came to 7 bases. The CDR3 bases are TGTGCCAGCAGCTTCCAAAGATATGGCTACACCTTC. It codes for CASSFQRYGYTF.

This clonotype was found many times. This chain uses TRBV2 with TRBJ2-5, with 13 bases fitting TRBD2. The germline CDR1 and CDR2 sequences are SNHLY and FYNNEI. The CDR3 has 16 amino acids. Unmatched junction bases numbered 6, after V lost 6 bases and J lost 2 bases. DNA for the CDR3: TGTGCCAGCAGGGGACTAGCGGGGCACGATCAAGAGACCCAGTACTTC. Translation: CASRGLAGHDQETQYF.

The chain carries TRBV29-1 and TRBJ1-2; the match to TRBD1 covers 9 bases. Germline CDR1 and CDR2: SQVTM and ANQGSEA. V lost 5 bases, J lost 4 bases, and 5 bases stayed unmatched. This CDR3 has 13 residues. The CDR3 DNA follows: TGCAGCGTTCGGTCGACAGGGGGCTATGGCTACACCTTC. It translates to CSVRSTGGYGYTF.

This clonotype came up many times. The rearrangement joins TRBV7-2 to TRBJ2-2; D remains ambiguous. The germline V gene encodes CDR1 SGHTA and CDR2 FQGNSA. The CDR3 has 13 residues. V lost 1 base and J 7 bases, leaving 7 bases between the germline ends. The CDR3 DNA sequence: TGTGCCAGCAGCTTAGATCGGGTCGGGGAGCTGTTTTTT. It is translated as CASSLDRVGELFF.

This clonotype was counted many times. The gene calls are TRBV20-1 and TRBJ2-7; 10 nucleotides align to TRBD2. The CDR3 runs to 17 residues. V dropped 4 bases and J dropped 5; count of bases not matched to a gene: 17. Germline CDR1 and CDR2: DFQATT and SNEGSKA (reference sequence). The DNA for the CDR3 is TGCAGTGCTACCACCGGGACTAGCGTGCGGAGTATCCACGAGCAGTACTTC. The encoded protein is CSATTGTSVRSIHEQYF.

This clonotype was seen many times. The chain combines TRBV2 with TRBJ2-1; 7 nucleotides agree with TRBD2. In germline, CDR1 is SNHLY, CDR2 FYNNEI. The V and J ends lost 8 bases and 2 bases, in that order; junction bases with no gene match: 12. CDR3 length: 16 residues. CDR3 coding DNA: TGTGCCAGCCTACCGGGACTACCTGTAACCTACAATGAGCAGTTCTTC. Its translation: CASLPGLPVTYNEQFF. The whole variable domain, remainder taken from reference TRBV2 and TRBJ2-1, is EPEVTQTPSHQVTQMGQEVILRCVPISNHLYFYWYRQILGQKVEFLVSFYNNEISEKSEIFDDQFSVERPDGSNFTLKIRSTKLEDSAMYFCASLPGLPVTYNEQFFGPGTRLTVL.

This rearrangement joins TRBV19 to TRBJ2-1; D is ambiguous. Trimming took off 1 base at V and 5 bases at J, with 6 bases between the two ends. The CDR3 runs to 13 residues. Per germline, CDR1 LNHDA and CDR2 SQIVND (reference sequence). The CDR3 is CASSIGGDNEQFF. The DNA for the CDR3 is TGTGCCAGTAGTATAGGTGGGGACAATGAGCAGTTCTTC.

There are many counts of this clonotype. The chain combines TRBV28 with TRBJ1-1; weak D call: TRBD1 (5 bases). Trimming took off 6 bases at V and 6 bases at J, with 8 bases between the two ends. The CDR3 has 11 amino acids. CDR1 and CDR2 from the germline V gene are MDHEN and SYDVKM. CDR3: CASSRQPEAFF. The CDR3 bases are TGTGCCAGCAGCCGACAGCCTGAAGCTTTCTTT.

V usage is TRBV6-5 and J usage is TRBJ1-5; no clear D gene. Deletions cut 0 bases from V and 5 bases from J, with 11 bases between. Per the germline V gene, CDR1 is MNHEY and CDR2 is SVGAGI. The CDR3 spans 15 residues. This CDR3 reads CASSYSGRSDQPQHF. Here the CDR3 DNA reads TGTGCCAGCAGTTACTCGGGCCGCAGCGATCAGCCCCAGCATTTT.

This clonotype has ten or more counts. This sequence joins TRBV28 and TRBJ1-5, with 10 bases aligning to TRBD1. V was pared by 7 bases and J by 0 bases, with 6 bases of the junction left unmatched. The germline V gene encodes CDR1 MDHEN and CDR2 SYDVKM. The CDR3 sequence is 16 residues long. The CDR3 sequence: CASTGQGIYSNQPQHF. As DNA, the CDR3 is TGTGCCAGCACGGGACAGGGGATTTATAGCAATCAGCCCCAGCATTTT.

This clonotype was seen repeatedly, ten times or more. CDR3 nucleotide sequence: TGTGCCAGCAGCCCCGTCCTAGCGGGAGTTGGTAATGAGCAGTTCTTC. This encodes CASSPVLAGVGNEQFF. V and J are TRBV7-3 and TRBJ2-1; TRBD2 matches 10 bases. The CDR3 extends over 16 amino acids. V lost 5 bases, J lost 7 bases, and 11 bases stayed unmatched. Germline CDR1 reads SGHTA; CDR2 reads FQGTGA.

This clonotype has ten or more counts. This chain uses TRBV28 with TRBJ1-6; 8 bases line up with TRBD1. Trimming removed 3 bases from V and 10 bases from J; junction bases left unmatched: 8. Germline V CDR1 and CDR2: MDHEN, SYDVKM. The CDR3 consists of 15 residues. The CDR3 region is CASSFRAGGFSPLHF. As DNA, the CDR3 is TGTGCCAGCAGTTTTAGGGCAGGGGGCTTCTCACCCCTCCACTTT.

At least ten counts were recorded for this clonotype. The chain has TRBV5-1 and TRBJ2-2; no reliable D call. The CDR3 runs 14 residues. V was pared by 2 bases and J by 4 bases, with 9 bases between. Germline CDR1 SGHRS, CDR2 YFSETQ. For the CDR3, the DNA is TGCGCCAGCAGCTTTGGGCGTTCCACCGGGGAGCTGTTTTTT. Residues: CASSFGRSTGELFF.

This clonotype was seen repeatedly, ten times or more. The chain links TRBV24-1 to TRBJ2-1, with 15 bases fitting TRBD2. Unmatched junction bases numbered 1, after V lost 0 bases and J lost 8 bases. Germline assignment: CDR1 KGHDR and CDR2 SFDVKD. The CDR3 totals 16 residues. CDR3: CATSDLGTSGGYEQFF. Here the CDR3 DNA reads TGTGCCACCAGTGATTTGGGGACTAGCGGGGGGTATGAGCAGTTCTTC.

This clonotype was seen more than once but under ten times. The CDR3 is CASSLEQGGSEQYF. For the CDR3, the DNA is TGTGCCAGCAGCTTAGAACAGGGTGGGTCCGAGCAGTACTTC. This sequence joins TRBV7-9 and TRBJ2-7; D might be TRBD1 (6 bases). Germline loops: CDR1 SEHNR, CDR2 FQNEAQ (reference sequence). V was shortened by 1 base and J by 6 bases, with 13 bases between the two germline ends. The CDR3 spans 14 residues.